This T cell receptor beta chain stems from a study of graft-versus-host responses after intestinal transplantation. Profiled with immunoSEQ multiplex PCR; TCRdb holds only in-frame clones, not every one. The data hold under 55,000 clones, with 90% to 95% observed a single time. The V end lost 1 base, the J end lost 0 bases, and 4 bases lay between the germline ends. The CDR3 extends over 13 amino acids. Germline V CDR1 and CDR2: SGHAT, FQDESV (reference sequence). The rearrangement joins TRBV11-1 to TRBJ2-7, with D uncertain. This sequence was found in a human patient who received an intestinal transplant, so some T cells may come from the graft donor. The sequenced sample was PBMCs, obtained 524 days after transplant. CDR3 region: CASSLEVSYEQYF. The CDR3 nucleotides are TGTGCCAGCAGCTTAGAAGTCTCCTACGAGCAGTACTTC.